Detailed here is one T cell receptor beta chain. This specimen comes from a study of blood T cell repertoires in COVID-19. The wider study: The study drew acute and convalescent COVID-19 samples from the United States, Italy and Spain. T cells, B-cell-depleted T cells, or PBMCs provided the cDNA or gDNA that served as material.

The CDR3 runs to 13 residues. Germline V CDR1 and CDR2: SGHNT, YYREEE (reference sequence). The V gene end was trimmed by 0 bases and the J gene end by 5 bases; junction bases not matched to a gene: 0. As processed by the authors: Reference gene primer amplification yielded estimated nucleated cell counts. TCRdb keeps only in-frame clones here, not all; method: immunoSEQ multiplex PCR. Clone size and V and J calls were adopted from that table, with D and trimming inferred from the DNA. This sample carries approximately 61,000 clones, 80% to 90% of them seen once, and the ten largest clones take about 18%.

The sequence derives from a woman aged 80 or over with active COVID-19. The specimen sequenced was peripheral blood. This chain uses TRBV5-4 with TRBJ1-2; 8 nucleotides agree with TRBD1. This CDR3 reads CASSLGTGYGYTF. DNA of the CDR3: TGTGCCAGCAGCTTGGGGACAGGGTATGGCTACACCTTC. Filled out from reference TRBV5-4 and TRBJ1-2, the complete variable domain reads ETGVTQSPTHLIKTRGQQVTLRCSSQSGHNTVSWYQQALGQGPQFIFQYYREEENGRGNFPPRFSGLQFPNYSSELNVNALELDDSALYLCASSLGTGYGYTFGSGTRLTVV.